This T cell receptor (beta chain) was sequenced for a study of shared clonotypes between healthy human individuals. About the study: Sampling drew on donors who were two women and a few men aged 18 to 49.

CD45RO-negative cells were positively selected for CCR7, leaving out terminally differentiated effector memory CD45RA+ cells. The study drew its donors from healthy HIV-negative adults without recent acute infections or vaccinations. The study, taken as a whole, reports: For sorted subsets, rarefaction showed incomplete sequencing despite large depth. On the whole, naive subsets had larger estimated richness than memory subsets had.

With respect to this clone: Its antigen remains unidentified.

In germline, CDR1 is SGDLS, CDR2 YYNGEE. After removal of 5 bases from V and 2 bases from J, the junction contained 7 bases not matched to a gene. The CDR3 is 17 residues long. Assay: immunoSEQ multiplex PCR; the TCRdb copy retains only in-frame clones and omits some. This repertoire shows about 680,000 clones, about 91% found once; its top ten account for approximately 24%. This TCR was sampled from a man between 25 and 39 years old in good health. The chain links TRBV9 to TRBJ2-6, with 10 nucleotides matching TRBD1. The specimen sequenced was naive CD8+ T cells sorted from blood. The CDR3 region is CASRGQGGRAGANVLTF. The CDR3 bases are TGTGCCAGCAGAGGACAGGGGGGCCGAGCTGGGGCCAACGTCCTGACTTTC.